The 21 T cell receptor beta chains in this list originate from one sample, sequenced in a study of radiation and T cells in renal cell carcinoma. Assay used: immunoSEQ multiplex PCR; TCRdb lists only in-frame clones, some missing. The profile covers about 130,000 clones, with about 88% appearing a single time and 5.8% taken by the ten largest. Stated time point: blood 2 weeks post-SBRT. This sample's treatment: 15 Gy SBRT to primary tumor, nephrectomy 4 weeks later. The sequencing used blood, collected from a patient whose treatment included radiotherapy and nephrectomy. Receptors were obtained from a woman in her seventies with renal cell carcinoma.

This clone was recorded a few times. DNA of the CDR3: TGTGCCAGCCCCGGGACAGGGGGCCTCACTGAAGCTTTCTTT. The encoded protein is CASPGTGGLTEAFF. The chain links TRBV28 to TRBJ1-1; 12 bases are a match to TRBD1. Germline CDR1 MDHEN, CDR2 SYDVKM. This CDR3 is 14 amino acids long. Trimming took 8 bases from V and 4 from J; bases not matched to a gene: 5.

The chain joins TRBV27 to TRBJ2-3, with a tentative D call TRBD2 (5 bases). The ends were cut back, 2 bases at V and 1 base at J, with 10 bases in the middle. This CDR3 comprises 15 residues. Germline CDR1 reads MNHEY; CDR2 reads SMNVEV (reference sequence). The CDR3 bases are TGTGCCAGCAGTTTAGCCCAGCGGCGCACAGATACGCAGTATTTT. Residues: CASSLAQRRTDTQYF.

The chain uses TRBV13 and TRBJ1-1; no clear D gene. The V and J ends lost 5 bases and 6 bases respectively, with 10 bases between them. The CDR3 consists of 12 residues. Germline V gene sequence: CDR1 PRHDT, CDR2 FYEKMQ (reference sequence). CDR3 in DNA: TGTGCCAGCAGCCTCTCAGTAGCTGAAGCTTTCTTT. It yields the protein CASSLSVAEAFF.

The chain has TRBV6-4 and TRBJ2-2, with a possible D match to TRBD1 (6 bases). Germline lookup yields CDR1 MRHNA and CDR2 SNTAGT. V lost 6 bases and J 1 base, leaving 12 bases between the germline ends. This CDR3 is 15 amino acids long. The CDR3 region has the DNA TGTGCCAGCAGCACGACAGGATTGAACACCGGGGAGCTGTTTTTT. It yields the protein CASSTTGLNTGELFF.

The chain uses TRBV7-3 and TRBJ2-1, with TRBD2 identical over 11 bases. The germline V gene has CDR1 SGHTA and CDR2 FQGTGA. V was clipped by 4 bases and J by 6 bases; unmatched bases: 5. This CDR3 region has 15 residues. DNA for the CDR3: TGTGCCAGCAGCTATCTAGCGGGGGGTATCAATGAGCAGTTCTTC. This translates into CASSYLAGGINEQFF.

The CDR3 loop is CASSFNTGSRNTEAFF. The CDR3 bases are TGCGCCAGCAGCTTCAATACAGGGTCTCGGAACACTGAAGCTTTCTTT. The V and J genes are TRBV5-1 and TRBJ1-1; the D gene is possibly TRBD1 (6 bases). V was clipped by 2 bases and J by 1 base, with 15 bases between them. The V gene's germline CDR1 is SGHRS and CDR2 YFSETQ. The CDR3 loop spans 16 amino acids.

V and J are TRBV2 and TRBJ2-1, with 7 bases fitting TRBD2. Germline CDR1 is SNHLY and CDR2 is FYNNEI. J lost 9 bases, V lost 6 bases, and 14 bases had no gene match. The CDR3 consists of 15 residues. The CDR3 DNA is TGTGCCAGCAGAAGTCCGGGGGGACCCCCCCCTGAGCAGTTCTTC. This gives the protein CASRSPGGPPPEQFF.

This rearrangement joins TRBV5-6 to TRBJ1-1; unclear D gene. CDR1 SGHDT and CDR2 YYEEEE come from the germline V gene. The CDR3 covers 13 residues. Trimming left V 4 bases short and J 5 bases short, with 12 bases between. CDR3 sequence reads: CASSPSPGTEAFF. CDR3 nucleotide sequence: TGTGCCAGCAGCCCATCTCCTGGGACTGAAGCTTTCTTT.

The chain links TRBV6-6 to TRBJ1-2; tentative D call: TRBD1 (5 bases). V lost 2 bases and J 0 bases, leaving 10 bases between the germline ends. This CDR3 is 15 amino acids long. Germline V lookup: CDR1 MNHNY, CDR2 SVGAGI (reference sequence). The CDR3 bases are TGTGCCAGCAGTTACGAGACAGCTTCTAACTATGGCTACACCTTC. It is translated as CASSYETASNYGYTF.

The J gene is TRBJ1-1, the V gene TRBV2; D is ambiguous. This CDR3 has 10 residues. Between the trimmed V and J ends, which lost 7 bases and 8 bases, there was a span of 8 bases. Germline V gene lookup returns CDR1 SNHLY and CDR2 FYNNEI. CDR3 nucleotides: TGTGCCAGCATTAGTAGAGAAGCTTTCTTT. Translated, it gives CASISREAFF.

This chain connects TRBV6-5 to TRBJ2-7; 7 bases fit TRBD1. The CDR3 consists of 14 residues. V was pared by 3 bases and J by 1 base, with 3 bases of the junction left unmatched. CDR1 is MNHEY, CDR2 SVGAGI, per germline. This CDR3 reads CASSYRDSSYEQYF. The CDR3 DNA sequence: TGTGCCAGCAGTTATCGGGACAGTTCCTACGAGCAGTACTTC.

The chain uses TRBV7-8 and TRBJ1-6, with D tentatively TRBD1 (5 bases). The V end was cut by 3 bases, the J end by 9 bases, with 9 bases between. The germline V gene encodes CDR1 SGHVS and CDR2 FQNEAQ. The CDR3 is 13 residues long. The CDR3 region has the DNA TGTGCCAGCAGCTTCGACAGCACTTCACCCCTCCACTTT. This codes for CASSFDSTSPLHF.

There are a few counts of this clone. V and J are TRBV30 and TRBJ1-1; TRBD1 is a possible D gene (5 bases). V was cut by 5 bases and J by 1 base, with 5 bases left in between. Germline V lookup: CDR1 GTSNPN, CDR2 SVGIG (reference sequence). This CDR3 has 11 amino acids. DNA for the CDR3: TGTGCCTGGGGGGGGAACACTGAAGCTTTCTTT. This codes for CAWGGNTEAFF.

This chain uses TRBV4-3 with TRBJ2-1; 7 bases agree with TRBD2. Germline CDR1 reads LGHNA; CDR2 reads YSLEER. The CDR3 runs 18 residues. V dropped 0 bases and J dropped 5; count of bases not matched to a gene: 13. CDR3 in DNA: TGCGCCAGCAGCCAAGAGGGGAAGTGGCGGGGGAGAGACAATGAGCAGTTCTTC. Residues: CASSQEGKWRGRDNEQFF.

The chain carries TRBV19 and TRBJ1-6; no definite D call. V lost 0 bases to trimming and J lost 0 bases, with 6 bases between them. CDR3 size: 16 residues. Germline V lookup: CDR1 LNHDA, CDR2 SQIVND (reference sequence). For the CDR3, the DNA is TGTGCCAGTAGTATAGATAGGAGCTCCTATAATTCACCCCTCCACTTT. Amino acid sequence: CASSIDRSSYNSPLHF.

This clone was counted a single time. V is TRBV18 and J is TRBJ1-1; D ambiguous. Germline V gene lookup returns CDR1 KGHSH and CDR2 LQKENI. Trimming cost V 0 bases and J 1 base, with 9 bases left between them. The CDR3 length is 15 residues. The CDR3 region is CASSPPGSGNTEAFF. The CDR3 DNA is TGTGCCAGCTCACCACCGGGGTCGGGGAACACTGAAGCTTTCTTT.

The V call is TRBV11-3, the J call TRBJ2-7, with a weak D call TRBD1 (5 bases). Germline CDR1 reads SGHNT; CDR2 reads YENEEA. Trimming removed 9 bases from V and 0 bases from J, with 9 bases in between. The CDR3 is 12 residues long. The CDR3 coding sequence is TGTGCCAGTACAGGTATCTCCTACGAGCAGTACTTC. Its translation: CASTGISYEQYF.

The chain employs TRBV7-9 and TRBJ1-4; D possibly corresponds to TRBD1 (5 bases). Trimming removed 5 bases from V and 8 bases from J, with 18 bases in between. Germline-derived CDR1 and CDR2 are SEHNR and FQNEAQ (reference sequence). CDR3 length: 15 amino acids. CDR3 DNA: TGTGCCAGCAGCCCGAGGGGCAGGGAAATGGAAAAACTGTTTTTT. It yields the protein CASSPRGREMEKLFF. Complete variable domain (other parts from reference TRBV7-9 and TRBJ1-4): DTGVSQNPRHKITKRGQNVTFRCDPISEHNRLYWYRQTLGQGPEFLTYFQNEAQLEKSRLLSDRFSAERPKGSFSTLEIQRTEQGDSAMYLCASSPRGREMEKLFFGSGTQLSVL.

This clone was detected only a few times. The rearrangement joins TRBV2 to TRBJ1-1; D is uncertain. Trimming left V 5 bases short and J 5 bases short, with 15 bases between. CDR3 length equals 14 residues. The germline V gene encodes CDR1 SNHLY and CDR2 FYNNEI. CDR3 protein: CASSLNLEGTEAFF. CDR3 DNA: TGTGCCAGCAGTCTTAACCTCGAGGGTACTGAAGCTTTCTTT. The full variable domain, with the rest looked up from reference TRBV2 and TRBJ1-1, is EPEVTQTPSHQVTQMGQEVILRCVPISNHLYFYWYRQILGQKVEFLVSFYNNEISEKSEIFDDQFSVERPDGSNFTLKIRSTKLEDSAMYFCASSLNLEGTEAFFGQGTRLTVV.

The rearrangement joins TRBV6-1 to TRBJ1-4; D is possibly TRBD1 (5 bases). CDR1 and CDR2 from the germline V gene are MNHNS and SASEGT. The V end was cut by 10 bases, the J end by 0 bases, with 15 bases between. The CDR3 runs to 15 residues. The CDR3 DNA follows: TGTGCCATCGCCGCCAGGGCTCCAACTAATGAAAAACTGTTTTTT. This translates into CAIAARAPTNEKLFF.

The chain combines TRBV7-9 with TRBJ2-1, with TRBD2 matching over 9 bases. The trim removed 5 bases at V and 4 bases at J, leaving 15 bases unmatched. This CDR3 contains 18 residues. Germline CDR1 and CDR2: SEHNR and FQNEAQ (reference sequence). CDR3 loop: CASSQPGAGSGGYNEQFF. In DNA, the CDR3 is TGTGCCAGCAGCCAGCCGGGGGCGGGTAGCGGGGGTTACAATGAGCAGTTCTTC.